Listed below are T cell receptor beta chains from one sample, sequenced in a study of CD8 T cells in Susac syndrome. Each CDR3 protein is one row after TCRdb ran MiXCR on the immunoSEQ multiplex PCR reads. The sample holds some 300,000 distinct CDR3 sequences, roughly 85% seen once. The sample comprised CD8+ T cells from PBMCs. These receptors were taken from a human donor with multiple sclerosis. Each CDR3 is given with its conserved first and last residue. Each record gives: J gene, clone size, D gene, V gene, CDR3 protein, CDR3 DNA. A D gene is named only where the DNA matches it firmly. Where a row states a size, it is once, few, many or the class of an expanded clone; other rows omit it.

>TRBJ1-1|.|.|TRBV27
CASSLMGGDEAFF
TGTGCCAGCAGTTTAATGGGGGGTGATGAAGCTTTCTTT
>TRBJ2-7|.|.|TRBV27
CASSSAPEEQYF
TGTGCCAGCAGCTCCGCCCCGGAGGAGCAGTACTTC
>TRBJ1-5|.|.|TRBV28
CASSYLSSGREPQHF
TGTGCCAGCAGTTACCTGAGTTCGGGCCGGGAGCCCCAGCATTTT
>TRBJ2-1|.|TRBD2|TRBV12-3/TRBV12-4
CASRIGGSRNEQFF
TGTGCCAGCAGGATTGGCGGGAGTCGTAATGAGCAGTTCTTC
>TRBJ2-7|.|.|TRBV4-1
CASSQDRTTYEQYF
TGCGCCAGCAGCCAAGATAGGACCACCTACGAGCAGTACTTC
>TRBJ1-2|.|.|TRBV20-1
CSARDRGTYTF
TGCAGTGCTAGAGATCGAGGAACCTACACCTTC
>TRBJ2-1|.|TRBD2|TRBV20-1
CSARGLAMEVEKQFF
TGCAGTGCTAGAGGACTAGCGATGGAGGTAGAGAAGCAGTTCTTC
>TRBJ1-1|.|.|TRBV27
CASSFVPNTEAFF
TGTGCCAGCAGTTTTGTCCCGAACACTGAAGCTTTCTTT
>TRBJ2-2|.|.|TRBV6-5
CASTTGRAYTGELFF
TGTGCCAGCACTACAGGGAGGGCCTACACCGGGGAGCTGTTTTTT
>TRBJ2-2|.|TRBD1|TRBV29-1
CSGLQGANTGELFF
TGCAGCGGATTACAGGGGGCAAACACCGGGGAGCTGTTTTTT
>TRBJ1-2|.|TRBD1|TRBV10-3
CAISDSDRAYGYTF
TGTGCCATCAGTGACTCGGACAGGGCCTATGGCTACACCTTC
>TRBJ2-1|.|TRBD2|TRBV19
CASSTSGRVDEQFF
TGTGCCAGTAGTACCAGCGGGAGGGTCGATGAGCAGTTCTTC
>TRBJ2-7|.|.|TRBV3-1
CASSQDLINSYEQYF
TGTGCCAGCAGCCAAGATCTCATTAACTCCTACGAGCAGTACTTC
>TRBJ2-3|few|.|TRBV27
CASSLMEPLGADTQYF
TGTGCCAGCAGTTTGATGGAGCCCCTCGGGGCAGATACGCAGTATTTT
>TRBJ1-1|once|.|TRBV14
CASSQTTDNTEAFF
TGTGCCAGCAGCCAAACTACAGATAACACTGAAGCTTTCTTT
>TRBJ2-7|.|.|TRBV27
CASSFMGEEDEQYF
TGTGCCAGCAGTTTCATGGGGGAGGAGGACGAGCAGTACTTC
>TRBJ2-2|.|TRBD1|TRBV2
CAVGDREVGELFF
TGTGCCGTAGGGGACAGGGAGGTCGGGGAGCTGTTTTTT
>TRBJ2-3|.|.|TRBV11-2
CASSLVVFKTDTQYF
TGTGCCAGCAGCTTAGTTGTCTTTAAGACAGATACGCAGTATTTT
>TRBJ2-1|.|TRBD2|TRBV2
CASSEGSGRYNEQFF
TGTGCCAGCAGTGAAGGCAGCGGGAGGTATAATGAGCAGTTCTTC
>TRBJ2-3|.|TRBD2|TRBV28
CASSTDGRVYTQYF
TGTGCCAGCAGCACAGACGGGAGGGTTTATACGCAGTATTTT